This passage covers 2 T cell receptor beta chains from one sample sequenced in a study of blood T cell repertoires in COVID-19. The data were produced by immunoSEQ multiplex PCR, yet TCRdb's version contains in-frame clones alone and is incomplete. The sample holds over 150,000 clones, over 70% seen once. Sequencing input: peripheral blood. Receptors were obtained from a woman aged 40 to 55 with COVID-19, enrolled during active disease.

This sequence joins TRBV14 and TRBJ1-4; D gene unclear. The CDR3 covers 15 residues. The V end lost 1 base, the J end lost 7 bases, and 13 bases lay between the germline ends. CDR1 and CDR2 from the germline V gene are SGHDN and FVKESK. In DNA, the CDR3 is TGTGCCAGCAGCCAAGCCTTATCGGGATTTGAAAAACTGTTTTTT. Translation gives CASSQALSGFEKLFF. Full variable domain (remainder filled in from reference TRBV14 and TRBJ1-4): EAGVTQFPSHSVIEKGQTVTLRCDPISGHDNLYWYRRVMGKEIKFLLHFVKESKQDESGMPNNRFLAERTGGTYSTLKVQPAELEDSGVYFCASSQALSGFEKLFFGSGTQLSVL.

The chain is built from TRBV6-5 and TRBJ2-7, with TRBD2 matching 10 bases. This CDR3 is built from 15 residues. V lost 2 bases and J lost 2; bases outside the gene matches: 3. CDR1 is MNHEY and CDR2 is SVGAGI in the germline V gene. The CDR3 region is CASSYRTSGTYEQYF. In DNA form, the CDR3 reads TGTGCCAGCAGTTACCGGACTAGCGGAACCTACGAGCAGTACTTC.